The 12 T cell receptor beta chains listed next were all sequenced from one sample in a study of T cell responses to AZD1222 COVID-19 vaccine. Repertoires were generated with immunoSEQ multiplex PCR, while TCRdb's copy carries only in-frame clones and drops some. The profile shows more than 75,000 clones, about 80% of them singletons. The starting material was peripheral blood, obtained 28 days after the second AZD1222 dose. The source of these receptors is an adult who received the AZD1222 COVID-19 vaccine.

This clone was detected a few times. The chain carries TRBV20-1 and TRBJ2-3; D not resolved. This CDR3 is built from 12 residues. The germline gives CDR1 DFQATT, CDR2 SNEGSKA (reference sequence). The CDR3 region has the DNA TGCAGCGCGAGTAGAGACACAGATACGCAGTATTTT. This codes for CSASRDTDTQYF.

This clone was counted a single time. This chain joins TRBV7-9 and TRBJ2-7; tentatively, D is TRBD2 (6 bases). Deletions cut 4 bases from V and 2 bases from J, with 18 bases between. The germline V gene encodes CDR1 SEHNR and CDR2 FQNEAQ (reference sequence). This CDR3 is 16 amino acids long. The CDR3 DNA sequence: TGTGCCAGCAGCTCACCCAGCTCGCGGGACCCCTACGAGCAGTACTTC. Its protein product is CASSSPSSRDPYEQYF.

This sequence joins TRBV9 and TRBJ1-4; a weak D match, TRBD1 (5 bases). Per germline, CDR1 SGDLS and CDR2 YYNGEE. V gave up 0 bases and J gave up 7 bases, with 13 bases separating them. The CDR3 length is 15 residues. The CDR3 spells CASSVGAREGEKLFF. CDR3 nucleotide sequence: TGTGCCAGCAGCGTAGGCGCCAGGGAGGGTGAAAAACTGTTTTTT.

The chain combines TRBV5-1 with TRBJ1-3; D is unclear. Germline CDR1 SGHRS, CDR2 YFSETQ. The CDR3 totals 16 residues. The V end was cut by 0 bases, the J end by 1 base, with 11 bases between. This CDR3 reads CASSLEGYESGNTIYF. The DNA for the CDR3 is TGCGCCAGCAGCTTGGAAGGGTATGAGTCTGGAAACACCATATATTTT. Full variable domain (rest looked up from reference TRBV5-1 and TRBJ1-3): KAGVTQTPRYLIKTRGQQVTLSCSPISGHRSVSWYQQTPGQGLQFLFEYFSETQRNKGNFPGRFSGRQFSNSRSEMNVSTLELGDSALYLCASSLEGYESGNTIYFGEGSWLTVV.

The chain couples TRBV19 to TRBJ1-1; D not resolved. V was shortened by 2 bases and J by 2 bases, with 9 bases between the two germline ends. Per germline, CDR1 LNHDA and CDR2 SQIVND (reference sequence). CDR3 length equals 14 residues. CDR3 nucleotides: TGTGCCAGTAGTATAAACAGTCAAAACACTGAAGCTTTCTTT. It encodes CASSINSQNTEAFF.

J is TRBJ2-7 and V is TRBV5-4; TRBD2 matches at 9 bases. CDR3 length equals 15 residues. The V gene end was trimmed by 4 bases and the J gene end by 6 bases; junction bases not matched to a gene: 11. Germline V CDR1 and CDR2: SGHNT, YYREEE (reference sequence). DNA for the CDR3: TGTGCCAGCAGCCGATCGACTAGCGGACCTCCCGAGCAGTACTTC. As protein: CASSRSTSGPPEQYF.

This clone is medium-sized. V is TRBV7-2 and J is TRBJ1-5; D is possibly TRBD1 (5 bases). This CDR3 comprises 15 residues. Germline-derived CDR1 and CDR2 are SGHTA and FQGNSA. The germline V and J ends were trimmed by 3 bases and 7 bases, with 16 bases remaining between them. CDR3 DNA sequence: TGTGCCAGCAGCTTCTCCCGCCGGGGACCGCAGCCCCAGCATTTT. Translation gives CASSFSRRGPQPQHF.

V is TRBV7-9 and J is TRBJ2-3; 7 nucleotides align to TRBD2. CDR3 length: 15 amino acids. CDR1 SEHNR and CDR2 FQNEAQ come from the germline V gene (reference sequence). V shed 2 bases, J shed 3 bases, and the junction held 5 bases outside the gene matches. CDR3 in DNA: TGTGCCAGCAGCTTATGGCGGGAGAGGACAGATACGCAGTATTTT. Protein: CASSLWRERTDTQYF.

Details on this clone: The same CDR3 is also encoded by other DNA sequences in this sample. The genes are TRBV9 and TRBJ1-6; 7 bases agree with TRBD1. This CDR3 contains 14 residues. V trimming: 3 bases; J trimming: 7 bases; junction bases outside the gene matches: 4. Germline V gene lookup returns CDR1 SGDLS and CDR2 YYNGEE. The CDR3 nucleotides read TGTGCCAGCAGCGCTCAGGGGGGCAATTCACCCCTCCACTTT. Translation gives CASSAQGGNSPLHF.

The chain is built from TRBV2 and TRBJ2-2, with 7 bases lining up with TRBD2. Losses at the gene ends were 6 bases for V and 3 bases for J; bases not matched to a gene: 7. This CDR3 contains 15 residues. Germline CDR1 is SNHLY and CDR2 is FYNNEI. CDR3 sequence: CASSGTTSDTGELFF. Written as DNA, the CDR3 is TGTGCCAGCAGCGGGACTACCTCCGACACCGGGGAGCTGTTTTTT.

The rearrangement uses TRBV2 and TRBJ1-4, with D uncertain. Germline values: CDR1 SNHLY, CDR2 FYNNEI. Deletions cut 2 bases from V and 4 bases from J, with 14 bases between. The CDR3 runs to 16 residues. CDR3 sequence reads: CASSERRWQNNEKLFF. The CDR3 DNA is TGTGCCAGCAGTGAACGTCGATGGCAGAATAATGAAAAACTGTTTTTT.

The chain links TRBV28 to TRBJ1-2, with D maybe TRBD1 (5 bases). CDR1 and CDR2 from the germline V gene are MDHEN and SYDVKM. The CDR3 sequence is 13 residues long. Trimming left V 8 bases short and J 5 bases short, with 15 bases between. CDR3 loop: CASGGTAWYGYTF. CDR3 nucleotide sequence: TGTGCCAGCGGAGGGACCGCTTGGTATGGCTACACCTTC.